This note documents a single T cell receptor (beta chain) sequence. The entry originates in a study of blood T cell repertoires in COVID-19. Turning to the study itself: Sample material is recorded as cDNA or gDNA derived from T cells, B-cell-depleted T cells, or PBMCs.

Per the authors' pipeline: Scientists estimated how many nucleated cells there were by amplifying reference gene primers. Only in-frame clones appear in the TCRdb table, and some are missing; sequencing was by immunoSEQ multiplex PCR. D and trimming come from the DNA, and the V and J calls and clone size come from that table. Of about 120,000 clones listed, over 75% are singletons. Trimming shortened V by 2 bases and J by 7 bases, and 9 bases separated the two germline ends. CDR3 length: 12 amino acids. Germline V gene sequence: CDR1 SGHNT, CDR2 YYREEE (reference sequence). This receptor was taken from a man in his thirties or forties with COVID-19, enrolled during active disease. What was sequenced was peripheral blood. This chain connects TRBV5-4 to TRBJ1-2, with D tentatively TRBD1 (5 bases). The CDR3 DNA is TGTGCCAGCAGCTTTAGCGGGGCTGGCTACACCTTC. Translated, it gives CASSFSGAGYTF. The whole variable domain, filled in from reference TRBV5-4 and TRBJ1-2, reads ETGVTQSPTHLIKTRGQQVTLRCSSQSGHNTVSWYQQALGQGPQFIFQYYREEENGRGNFPPRFSGLQFPNYSSELNVNALELDDSALYLCASSFSGAGYTFGSGTRLTVV.